This T cell receptor (beta chain) was observed in a study of T-cell memory formation after mild COVID-19. In the study overall: Largely, TCR clusters stayed within a single donor.

This clonotype was picked up a small number of times. The antigen is not known. Using its own MiXCR run on the 5' RACE reads, TCRdb lists one record per CDR3 protein. The top ten hold approximately 8.1% of the sample, which has approximately 560,000 distinct CDR3 sequences, about 18% seen once. Study findings and constraints: Clones contracting across day 15 to 85 had a balanced CD4/CD8 profile; later expanding clones leaned CD4+. That cross-reactive memory joined was suggested by some responding clones appearing in pre-infection memory.

Germline assignment: CDR1 SNHLY and CDR2 FYNNEI. The V gene lost 2 bases and the J gene lost 7 bases, with 11 bases spanning the gap. CDR3 length equals 14 residues. This receptor was taken from an adult woman who had mild COVID-19 (a few samples of this study predate the infection). Cell type and time point are not known. Sequencing used PBMCs or a T cell subset sorted from them (not recorded which). V and J are TRBV2 and TRBJ2-2, with D maybe TRBD2 (5 bases). CDR3 region: CASSELASGGELFF. In DNA, the CDR3 is TGTGCCAGCAGTGAACTAGCTTCTGGCGGGGAGCTGTTTTTT.